A single sample is the source of the 8 T cell receptor beta chains below, sequenced in a study of control samples from healthy donors and cancer patients. Using immunoSEQ multiplex PCR, the repertoire was profiled, and TCRdb retains in-frame clones only, with some absent. The repertoire includes 65,000 to 95,000 clones, about 88% of them detected once, and more than 7% sits in the top ten. The sequenced sample consisted of blood. These receptors came from a man over 45 in good health.

The V and J genes are TRBV5-1 and TRBJ1-2; unclear D gene. Germline CDR1 reads SGHRS; CDR2 reads YFSETQ. CDR3 length: 14 residues. V was pared by 0 bases and J by 7 bases, with 13 bases between. As DNA, the CDR3 is TGCGCCAGCAGCTTGGGTCAAGATGCTGGTGGCTACACCTTC. Amino acid sequence: CASSLGQDAGGYTF.

This chain joins TRBV3-1 (or the pseudogene TRBV3-2) and TRBJ2-3; 13 nucleotides align to TRBD2. J gave up 5 bases and V 1 base, and 9 bases lay outside the gene matches. Germline CDR1 and CDR2: LGHDT and YNNKEL (reference sequence). There are 18 residues in the CDR3. DNA for the CDR3: TGTGCCAGCAGCCAAGGGACGACTAGCGGGGGGCCCGGAGATACGCAGTATTTT. Protein product: CASSQGTTSGGPGDTQYF.

The V gene is TRBV5-8, the J gene TRBJ1-2; D gene unclear. The V gene's germline CDR1 is SGHTS and CDR2 YDEGEE. V was pared by 0 bases and J by 8 bases, with 5 bases between. The CDR3 covers 11 residues. The CDR3 nucleotides read TGTGCCAGCAGCTTGGAGGGAGGCTACACCTTC. It specifies CASSLEGGYTF.

This clone was counted once. This chain connects TRBV10-2 to TRBJ1-3; D is unclear. V lost 3 bases and J lost 0, with 9 bases in between. The CDR3 contains 15 residues. Germline CDR1 WSHSY, CDR2 SAAADI. The chain's CDR3 is CASSDRISSGNTIYF. The CDR3 DNA is TGCGCCAGCAGTGATCGCATAAGCTCTGGAAACACCATATATTTT.

This chain joins TRBV30 and TRBJ1-1, with a possible D match to TRBD1 (5 bases). Looked up from germline, CDR1 is GTSNPN and CDR2 is SVGIG (reference sequence). V lost 6 bases and J 1 base, leaving 15 bases between the germline ends. CDR3 size: 14 residues. The chain's CDR3 is CACEAGDKNTEAFF. The CDR3 DNA reads as TGTGCCTGCGAGGCGGGGGATAAGAACACTGAAGCTTTCTTT.

The V and J genes are TRBV12-3 or TRBV12-4 and TRBJ2-3, with D tentatively TRBD2 (6 bases). V lost 6 bases and J 11 bases, leaving 15 bases between the germline ends. The CDR3 extends over 12 amino acids. The CDR3 loop is CASSNGGQRQYF. The CDR3 nucleotides are TGTGCCAGCAGCAATGGAGGGCAGAGGCAGTATTTT.

The chain is built from TRBV19 and TRBJ2-7; 7 bases align to TRBD2. V lost 5 bases to trimming and J lost 4 bases; unmatched junction nucleotides: 5. The germline V gene has CDR1 LNHDA and CDR2 SQIVND (reference sequence). CDR3 size: 13 residues. CDR3 region: CASSLQGGYEQYF. CDR3 coding DNA: TGTGCCAGTAGTCTGCAGGGAGGGTACGAGCAGTACTTC. The full variable domain, completed using reference TRBV19 and TRBJ2-7, is DGGITQSPKYLFRKEGQNVTLSCEQNLNHDAMYWYRQDPGQGLRLIYYSQIVNDFQKGDIAEGYSVSREKKESFPLTVTSAQKNPTAFYLCASSLQGGYEQYFGPGTRLTVT.

This chain uses TRBV27 with TRBJ2-7, with D perhaps matching TRBD1 or TRBD2 (5 bases each). V dropped 6 bases and J dropped 0 bases, with 15 bases sitting between them. Looked up from germline, CDR1 is MNHEY and CDR2 is SMNVEV (reference sequence). CDR3 length: 15 residues. CDR3 amino acids: CASSTVGTVSYEQYF. The CDR3 DNA follows: TGTGCCAGCAGCACCGTCGGGACGGTCTCCTACGAGCAGTACTTC.